This entry lists 10 T cell receptor beta chains sequenced from one sample in a study of blood T cell repertoires in COVID-19. The assay was immunoSEQ multiplex PCR, and TCRdb's table has in-frame clones only and misses some. The sample includes 200,000 to 300,000 clones, 88% of them seen just once. Material for sequencing was peripheral blood. These receptors all stem from a man aged 55 to 70 who had recovered from COVID-19.

J is TRBJ2-5 and V is TRBV19; TRBD1 matches 9 bases. Germline V lookup: CDR1 LNHDA, CDR2 SQIVND (reference sequence). Trimming cost V 8 bases and J 5 bases; bases outside gene matches: 9. This CDR3 is 14 amino acids long. CDR3 sequence (DNA): TGTGCCAGTCAACCAGGGACAGGGTTGGAGACCCAGTACTTC. Its protein is CASQPGTGLETQYF.

The chain is built from TRBV16 and TRBJ2-2, with D possibly matching TRBD2 (5 bases). V gave up 4 bases and J gave up 5 bases, with 14 bases separating them. Germline V gene data show CDR1 as KGHSY and CDR2 as FQNENV. This CDR3 spans 15 amino acids. In DNA form, the CDR3 reads TGTGCCAGCAGCCCTAGTCTCCCGGGGACCGGGGAGCTGTTTTTT. Translation: CASSPSLPGTGELFF.

The V and J genes are TRBV5-4 and TRBJ2-1; no firm D call. The CDR3 totals 13 residues. The germline gives CDR1 SGHNT, CDR2 YYREEE (reference sequence). V dropped 10 bases and J dropped 8 bases, with 19 bases sitting between them. DNA for the CDR3: TGTGCCCTCAAAAATAAAGACGGAGATGAGCAGTTCTTC. This translates into CALKNKDGDEQFF.

This clone appeared a single time. The chain joins TRBV19 to TRBJ1-5, with 7 bases that match TRBD1. Germline V gene lookup returns CDR1 LNHDA and CDR2 SQIVND (reference sequence). The CDR3 loop spans 15 amino acids. Trimming removed 6 bases from V and 5 bases from J; junction bases left unmatched: 10. CDR3: CASRVGTAMHQPQHF. CDR3 in DNA: TGTGCCAGTAGAGTCGGGACAGCGATGCATCAGCCCCAGCATTTT.

A remark on this clone: An end of the junction differs from the germline gene, which may be a read error. V and J are TRBV27 and TRBJ2-2; 11 nucleotides match TRBD2. The CDR3 length is 15 residues. CDR1 is MNHEY and CDR2 is SMNVEV in the germline V gene (reference sequence). CDR3 sequence: CASNLLAGDTGELFF. In DNA form, the CDR3 reads TGTGCCAGCAATTTACTAGCGGGGGACACCGGGGAGCTGTTTTTT.

The rearrangement links TRBV19 to TRBJ1-5; D remains unclear. Trimming removed 1 base from V and 2 bases from J, with 12 bases in between. The CDR3 is made up of 16 amino acids. Germline V gives CDR1 LNHDA, CDR2 SQIVND (reference sequence). CDR3 nucleotide sequence: TGTGCCAGTAGTATAGGAAGAGTAGTCGGCAATCAGCCCCAGCATTTT. The encoded protein is CASSIGRVVGNQPQHF.

This sequence joins TRBV7-2 and TRBJ1-6; perhaps TRBD1 as D (6 bases). V lost 5 bases to trimming and J lost 7 bases, with 9 bases between them. This CDR3 is built from 13 residues. The germline CDR1 and CDR2 sequences are SGHTA and FQGNSA. The CDR3 here is CASSRTVNSPLHF. CDR3 nucleotides: TGTGCCAGCAGCAGGACAGTCAATTCACCCCTCCACTTT.

This clone occurred once. The V call is TRBV3-1 (or the pseudogene TRBV3-2), the J call TRBJ2-3; tentative D call: TRBD2 (7 bases). This CDR3 spans 16 amino acids. Trimming removed 4 bases from V and 3 bases from J, with 17 bases in between. Germline V gene data show CDR1 as LGHDT and CDR2 as YNNKEL (reference sequence). DNA for the CDR3: TGTGCCAGCAGCCCGAGCGGGACACTAAAGACAGATACGCAGTATTTT. This sequence encodes CASSPSGTLKTDTQYF.

The V and J genes are TRBV20-1 and TRBJ2-3; D is uncertain. Between the trimmed V and J ends, which lost 5 bases and 11 bases, there was a span of 14 bases. The CDR3 is 11 amino acids. Germline values: CDR1 DFQATT, CDR2 SNEGSKA (reference sequence). CDR3 sequence: CSAGPQFRQYF. The DNA for the CDR3 is TGCAGTGCTGGTCCCCAATTTAGGCAGTATTTT.

The rearrangement uses TRBV19 and TRBJ2-7; D is possibly TRBD2 (5 bases). This CDR3 is 13 amino acids long. Germline V CDR1 and CDR2: LNHDA, SQIVND (reference sequence). The V end lost 5 bases, the J end lost 6 bases, and 14 bases lay between the germline ends. This CDR3 reads CASSYSSTSEQYF. CDR3 bases: TGTGCCAGTAGTTATAGCTCTACTAGCGAGCAGTACTTC.